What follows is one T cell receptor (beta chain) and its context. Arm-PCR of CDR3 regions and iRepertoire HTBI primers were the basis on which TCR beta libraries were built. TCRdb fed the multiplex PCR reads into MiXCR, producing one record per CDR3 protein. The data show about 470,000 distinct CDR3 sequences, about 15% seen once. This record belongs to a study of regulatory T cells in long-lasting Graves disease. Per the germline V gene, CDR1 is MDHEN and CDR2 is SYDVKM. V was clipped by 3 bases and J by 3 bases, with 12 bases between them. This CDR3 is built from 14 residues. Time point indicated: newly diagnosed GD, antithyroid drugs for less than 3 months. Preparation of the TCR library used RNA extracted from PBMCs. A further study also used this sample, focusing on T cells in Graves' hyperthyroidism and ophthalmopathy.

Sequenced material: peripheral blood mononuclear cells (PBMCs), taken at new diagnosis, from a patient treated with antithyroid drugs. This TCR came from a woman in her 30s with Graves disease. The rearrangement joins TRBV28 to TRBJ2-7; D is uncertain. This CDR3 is CASSFEYDLYEQYF. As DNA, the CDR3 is TGTGCCAGCAGTTTTGAATACGACCTCTACGAGCAGTACTTC.